This TCR beta chain appears in the sequencing data of a study of T cell responses to AZD1222 COVID-19 vaccine. The table came from immunoSEQ multiplex PCR; TCRdb's copy has only in-frame clones and leaves some out. The table lists around 130,000 clones, 88% of them singletons. A note on this clone: Its antigen is unidentified.

In germline, CDR1 is SGHDT, CDR2 YYEEEE. Trimming left V 2 bases short and J 11 bases short, with 21 bases between. The CDR3 totals 15 residues. Whole-study results and caveats: Recipients of AZD1222 seropositive at baseline numbered only 6 or 7.

The TCR comes from an adult in good health. This sequence joins TRBV5-6 and TRBJ2-3; D not resolved. The sequences come from peripheral blood, collected on day 0 of AZD1222 vaccination. The CDR3: CASSFKGVGSYLQYF. CDR3 coding DNA: TGTGCCAGCAGCTTTAAAGGAGTAGGTAGCTATTTGCAGTATTTT.